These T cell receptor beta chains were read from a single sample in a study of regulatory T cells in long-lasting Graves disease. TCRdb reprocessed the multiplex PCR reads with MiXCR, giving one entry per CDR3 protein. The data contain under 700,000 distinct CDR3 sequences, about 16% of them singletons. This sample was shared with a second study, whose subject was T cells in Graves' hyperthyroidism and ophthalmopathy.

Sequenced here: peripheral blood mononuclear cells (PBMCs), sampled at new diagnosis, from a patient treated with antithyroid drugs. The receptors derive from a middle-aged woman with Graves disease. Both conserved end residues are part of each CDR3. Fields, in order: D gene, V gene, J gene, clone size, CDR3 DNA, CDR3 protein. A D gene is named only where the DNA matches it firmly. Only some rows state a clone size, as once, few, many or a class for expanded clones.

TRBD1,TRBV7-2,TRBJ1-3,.,TGTGCCAGCACCCTACCCCGAGACAGGGCTGGAAACACCATATATTTT,CASTLPRDRAGNTIYF
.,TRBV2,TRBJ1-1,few,TGTGCCACGGGCAGGGTCTCGAACGCTGAAGCTTTCTTT,CATGRVSNAEAFF
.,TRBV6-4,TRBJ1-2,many,TGTGCCAGCAGTGAATTGGCTCGTGGCAGAACCTATGGCTACACCTTC,CASSELARGRTYGYTF
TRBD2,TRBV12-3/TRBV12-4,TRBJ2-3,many,TGTGCCAGCAGCCCGGGACTAGCGGGGGTGCACACAGATACGCAGTATTTT,CASSPGLAGVHTDTQYF
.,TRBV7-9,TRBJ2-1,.,TGTGCCACCCAGGGGACACTATCCTACAATGAGCAGTTCTTC,CATQGTLSYNEQFF
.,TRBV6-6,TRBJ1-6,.,TGTGCCAGCAGTTACTCGTGGGATTCACCCCTCCACTTT,CASSYSWDSPLHF
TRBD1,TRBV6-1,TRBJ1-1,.,TGTGCCAGCACTCAGACAGGGGAGACTGAAGCTTTCTTT,CASTQTGETEAFF
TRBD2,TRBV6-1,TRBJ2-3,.,TGTGCCAGCAGTGGGGGGACTAGCGGGGGGAACACGCAGTATTTT,CASSGGTSGGNTQYF
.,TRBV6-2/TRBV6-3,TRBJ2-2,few,TGTGCCAGCAGTGAAATTTTCGGGTTCGCCGGGGAGCTGTTTTTT,CASSEIFGFAGELFF
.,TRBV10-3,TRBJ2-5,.,TGTGCCATCGGCCTTGGAGAGACCCAGTACTTC,CAIGLGETQYF
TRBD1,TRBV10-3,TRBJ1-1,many,TGTGCCATCAGTGAAGGGGCAGGGGGCGTACGGAACACTGAAGCTTTCTTT,CAISEGAGGVRNTEAFF
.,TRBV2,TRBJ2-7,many,TGTGCCAGCAGGTTTAGCTACGAGCAGTACTTC,CASRFSYEQYF
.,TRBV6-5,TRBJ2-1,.,TGTGCCAGCAGTTACTCAAGGTCAGGGGGGTATGAGCAGTTCTTC,CASSYSRSGGYEQFF
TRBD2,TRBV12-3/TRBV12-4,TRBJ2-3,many,TGTGCCAGCAGGGCCGGGACTAGCAGCTTACCTAGCACAGATACGCAGTATTTT,CASRAGTSSLPSTDTQYF
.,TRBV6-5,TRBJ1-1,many,TGTGCCAGCAGTTACTCGACACAGAACACTGAAGCTTTCTTT,CASSYSTQNTEAFF
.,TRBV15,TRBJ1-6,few,TGTGCCACCAGCGTCAACAGGAATTCACCCCTCCACTTT,CATSVNRNSPLHF
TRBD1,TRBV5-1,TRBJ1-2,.,TGCGCCAGCAGCTTGGCCCAGGGGGCGGAGGTCTATGGCTACACCTTC,CASSLAQGAEVYGYTF
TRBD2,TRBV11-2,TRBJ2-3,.,TGTGCCAGCAGTTGGACTAGCGGGGGGGGGGCTGGAGATACGCAGTATTTT,CASSWTSGGGAGDTQYF
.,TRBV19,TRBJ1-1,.,TGTGCCAGTAGTATTGGAGTGACGGTGAACACTGAAGCTTTCTTT,CASSIGVTVNTEAFF
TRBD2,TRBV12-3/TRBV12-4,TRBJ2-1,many,TGTGCCAGCAGTTTAGTAGCGGGGTATGAGCAGTTCTTC,CASSLVAGYEQFF